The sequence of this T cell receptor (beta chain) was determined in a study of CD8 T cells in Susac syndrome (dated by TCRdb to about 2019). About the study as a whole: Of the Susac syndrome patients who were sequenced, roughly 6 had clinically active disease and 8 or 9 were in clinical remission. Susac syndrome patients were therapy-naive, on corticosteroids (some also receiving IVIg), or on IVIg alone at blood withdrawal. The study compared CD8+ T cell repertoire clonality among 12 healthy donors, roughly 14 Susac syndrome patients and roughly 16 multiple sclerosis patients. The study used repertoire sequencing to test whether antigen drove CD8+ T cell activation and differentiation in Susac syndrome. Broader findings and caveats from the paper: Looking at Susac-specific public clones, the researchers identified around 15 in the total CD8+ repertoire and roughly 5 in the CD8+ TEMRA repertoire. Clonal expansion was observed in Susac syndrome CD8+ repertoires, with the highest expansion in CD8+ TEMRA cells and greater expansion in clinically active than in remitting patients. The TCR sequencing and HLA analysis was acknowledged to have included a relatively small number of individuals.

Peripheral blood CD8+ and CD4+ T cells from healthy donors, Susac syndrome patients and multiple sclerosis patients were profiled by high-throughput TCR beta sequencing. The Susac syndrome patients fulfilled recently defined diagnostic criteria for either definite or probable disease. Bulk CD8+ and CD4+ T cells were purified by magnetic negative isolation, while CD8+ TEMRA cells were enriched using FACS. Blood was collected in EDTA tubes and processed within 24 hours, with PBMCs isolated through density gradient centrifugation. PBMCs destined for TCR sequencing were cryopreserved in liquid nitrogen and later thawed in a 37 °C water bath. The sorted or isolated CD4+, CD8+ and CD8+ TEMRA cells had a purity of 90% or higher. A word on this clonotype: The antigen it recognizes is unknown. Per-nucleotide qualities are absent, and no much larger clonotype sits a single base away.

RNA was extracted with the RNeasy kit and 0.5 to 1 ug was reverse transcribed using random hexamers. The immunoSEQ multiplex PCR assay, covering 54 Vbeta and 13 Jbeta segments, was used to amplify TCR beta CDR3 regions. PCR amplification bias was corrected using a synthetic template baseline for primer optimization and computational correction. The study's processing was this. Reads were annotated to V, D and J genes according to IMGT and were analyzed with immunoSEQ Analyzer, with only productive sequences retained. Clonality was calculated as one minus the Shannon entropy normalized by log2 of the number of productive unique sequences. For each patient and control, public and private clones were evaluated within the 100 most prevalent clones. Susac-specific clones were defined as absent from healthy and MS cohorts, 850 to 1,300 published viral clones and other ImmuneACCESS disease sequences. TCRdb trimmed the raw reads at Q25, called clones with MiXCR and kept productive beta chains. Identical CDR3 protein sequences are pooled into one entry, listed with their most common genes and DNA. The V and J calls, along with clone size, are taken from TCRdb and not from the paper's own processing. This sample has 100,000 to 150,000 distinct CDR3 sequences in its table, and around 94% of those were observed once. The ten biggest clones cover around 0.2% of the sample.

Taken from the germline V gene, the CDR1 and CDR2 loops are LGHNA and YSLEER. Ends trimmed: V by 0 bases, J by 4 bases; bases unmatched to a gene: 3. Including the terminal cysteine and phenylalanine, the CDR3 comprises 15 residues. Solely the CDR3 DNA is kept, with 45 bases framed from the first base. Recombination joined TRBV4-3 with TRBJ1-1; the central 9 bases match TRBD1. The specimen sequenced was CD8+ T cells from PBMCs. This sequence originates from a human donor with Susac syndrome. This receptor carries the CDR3 CASSQEQGAATEAFF. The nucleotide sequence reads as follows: TGCGCCAGCAGCCAAGAACAGGGGGCGGCCACTGAAGCTTTCTTT.